The 3 T cell receptor beta chains reported below all come from one sample, sequenced in a study of T cells after yellow fever vaccination. TCRdb reanalysed the 5' RACE reads using MiXCR and keeps one entry per CDR3 protein. The data show 200,000 to 300,000 distinct CDR3 sequences, with about an eighth seen just once and less than 0.55% held by the top ten. Specimen: CD4+ T cells sorted from PBMCs, collected 45 days after the yellow fever booster vaccination. These receptors all stem from a man under 40 who received the YFV17D yellow fever vaccine.

The sample holds a few counts of this clonotype. J is TRBJ2-1 and V is TRBV5-1; D is possibly TRBD2 (6 bases). Germline V gives CDR1 SGHRS, CDR2 YFSETQ. This CDR3 is 14 amino acids long. Trimming took off 4 bases at V and 0 bases at J, with 8 bases between the two ends. The CDR3 reads CASSRDFSYNEQFF. The DNA for the CDR3 is TGCGCCAGCAGCCGGGACTTCTCCTACAATGAGCAGTTCTTC.

The V gene is TRBV3-1, the J gene TRBJ2-1; D possibly matches TRBD1 or TRBD2 (6 bases each). V was trimmed by 9 bases and J by 0 bases, leaving 12 bases between them. The CDR3 is 14 amino acids. Per germline, CDR1 LGHDT and CDR2 YNNKEL (reference sequence). This chain's CDR3 is CASTGASSYNEQFF. The CDR3 nucleotides are TGTGCCAGTACGGGGGCTAGCTCCTACAATGAGCAGTTCTTC.

The V gene is TRBV7-2, the J gene TRBJ2-7; weak D call: TRBD1 (6 bases). Germline assignment: CDR1 SGHTA and CDR2 FQGNSA. V lost 4 bases, J lost 2 bases, and 15 bases lay in between. The CDR3 consists of 15 residues. In nucleotides, the CDR3 is TGTGCCAGCAGCTCGTCACAGGGCTCAGCCTACGAGCAGTACTTC. It translates to CASSSSQGSAYEQYF.